The 14 T cell receptor beta chains listed next were all sequenced from one sample in a study of T cell responses to AZD1222 COVID-19 vaccine. Data came from immunoSEQ multiplex PCR; TCRdb stores just in-frame clones and leaves some out. The data contain about 83,000 clones, around 89% of them seen just once; the ten biggest clones take up 4.7%. Sequences were derived from peripheral blood, sampled on day 0 of MenACWY control vaccination. The receptors originated from an adult in good health.

This clone came up a few times. The chain has TRBV7-2 and TRBJ2-7, with D possibly being TRBD1 (6 bases). From germline, CDR1 is SGHTA and CDR2 FQGNSA. V was clipped by 5 bases and J by 5 bases, with 13 bases between them. This CDR3 contains 13 residues. CDR3 DNA sequence: TGTGCCAGCAGCCCAAACCAGGGGCACGAGCAGTACTTC. This gives the protein CASSPNQGHEQYF.

The genes are TRBV6-4 and TRBJ1-2, with D maybe TRBD1 (6 bases). The CDR3 consists of 15 residues. V lost 3 bases and J 4 bases, leaving 15 bases between the germline ends. Germline V gene lookup returns CDR1 MRHNA and CDR2 SNTAGT. Written as DNA, the CDR3 is TGTGCCAGCAGTGATGCACAGGGCCTTATCTATGGCTACACCTTC. This encodes CASSDAQGLIYGYTF.

V is TRBV6-5 and J is TRBJ2-5; 10 bases map to TRBD2. Germline CDR1 reads MNHEY; CDR2 reads SVGAGI. This CDR3 is built from 15 residues. Trimming took 5 bases from V and 6 from J; bases not matched to a gene: 9. The CDR3 here is CASSPDSGRRQTQYF. The CDR3 DNA follows: TGTGCCAGCAGTCCTGATAGCGGGAGGAGGCAGACCCAGTACTTC.

In this sample, this clone turned up once. The chain recombines TRBV20-1 with TRBJ2-1; D possibly matches TRBD1 or TRBD2 (6 bases each). The germline V gene encodes CDR1 DFQATT and CDR2 SNEGSKA (reference sequence). The V end was cut by 3 bases, the J end by 7 bases, with 13 bases between. CDR3 length: 13 residues. In nucleotides, the CDR3 is TGCAGTGCTAGTCGAACAGGGAGGAATGAGCAGTTCTTC. Protein product: CSASRTGRNEQFF.

This clone was seen more than once but under ten times. The rearrangement joins TRBV7-9 to TRBJ2-7; 9 positions agree with TRBD1. CDR3 length: 15 residues. V dropped 4 bases and J dropped 3; count of bases not matched to a gene: 7. Germline values: CDR1 SEHNR, CDR2 FQNEAQ (reference sequence). The CDR3 DNA follows: TGTGCCAGCAGCTCGGTGGGACAGGGCGTCTACGAGCAGTACTTC. Translating it yields CASSSVGQGVYEQYF.

The chain couples TRBV29-1 to TRBJ2-3; D not resolved. Germline lookup yields CDR1 SQVTM and CDR2 ANQGSEA. V lost 6 bases, J lost 4 bases, and 8 bases lay in between. The CDR3 extends over 11 amino acids. Written as DNA, the CDR3 is TGCAGCGTCCTTCACCCAGATACGCAGTATTTT. Translation gives CSVLHPDTQYF.

V and J are TRBV30 and TRBJ2-7, with no clear D. The CDR3 runs to 12 residues. V was shortened by 4 bases and J by 2 bases, with 9 bases between the two germline ends. Germline V gene data show CDR1 as GTSNPN and CDR2 as SVGIG (reference sequence). The CDR3 bases are TGTGCCTGGAACCTGGGGACCTACGAGCAGTACTTC. As protein: CAWNLGTYEQYF. Filled out from reference TRBV30 and TRBJ2-7, the complete variable domain reads SQTIHQWPATLVQPVGSPLSLECTVEGTSNPNLYWYRQAAGRGLQLLFYSVGIGQISSEVPQNLSASRPQDRQFILSSKKLLLSDSGFYLCAWNLGTYEQYFGPGTRLTVT.

The genes are TRBV28 and TRBJ2-1; TRBD2 matches at 13 bases. The CDR3 length is 15 residues. Germline-derived CDR1 and CDR2 are MDHEN and SYDVKM. Unmatched junction bases numbered 8, after V lost 6 bases and J lost 9 bases. The CDR3 sequence: CASSPGLAGYFEQFF. Here the CDR3 DNA reads TGTGCCAGCAGCCCGGGACTAGCGGGGTATTTTGAGCAGTTCTTC.

The rearrangement joins TRBV19 to TRBJ1-1, with 10 bases that match TRBD1. The V gene's germline CDR1 is LNHDA and CDR2 SQIVND (reference sequence). CDR3 size: 17 residues. The V gene end was trimmed by 5 bases and the J gene end by 1 base; junction bases not matched to a gene: 10. CDR3 coding DNA: TGTGCCAGTAGTTTGGCCCCGGGACAGGGGACGAACACTGAAGCTTTCTTT. Translated, it gives CASSLAPGQGTNTEAFF.

The chain combines TRBV7-9 with TRBJ1-2, with D uncertain. This CDR3 is 13 amino acids long. V lost 1 base and J lost 8, with 11 bases in between. Germline CDR1 is SEHNR and CDR2 is FQNEAQ (reference sequence). The CDR3 loop reads CASSLEAGWGYTF. The CDR3 coding sequence is TGTGCCAGCAGCTTAGAAGCGGGCTGGGGCTACACCTTC.

The J gene is TRBJ1-1, the V gene TRBV6-5; possibly TRBD1 for D (6 bases). Trimming removed 6 bases at V and 3 bases at J, with 17 bases between. Looked up from germline, CDR1 is MNHEY and CDR2 is SVGAGI. This CDR3 is 15 amino acids long. CDR3 nucleotides: TGTGCCAGCAGCGGGGGGGGGCAGGGTGACACTGAAGCTTTCTTT. It translates to CASSGGGQGDTEAFF.

V usage is TRBV6-5 and J usage is TRBJ2-1; 14 bases agree with TRBD2. The V gene end was trimmed by 7 bases and the J gene end by 9 bases; junction bases not matched to a gene: 8. CDR1 is MNHEY, CDR2 SVGAGI, per germline. This CDR3 comprises 15 residues. The CDR3 is CASNKPGTSGSEQFF. In DNA, the CDR3 is TGTGCCAGCAATAAGCCCGGGACTAGCGGGAGTGAGCAGTTCTTC.

The chain recombines TRBV18 with TRBJ1-2, with D perhaps matching TRBD1 (6 bases). Trimming shortened V by 6 bases and J by 8 bases, and 16 bases separated the two germline ends. The CDR3 runs 13 residues. Germline CDR1 and CDR2: KGHSH and LQKENI. CDR3 sequence reads: CASSSRGGTGYTF. As DNA, the CDR3 is TGTGCCAGCTCCTCCCGAGGGGGGACAGGCTACACCTTC.

The gene calls are TRBV18 and TRBJ1-6; D is ambiguous. V was shortened by 2 bases and J by 14 bases, with 22 bases between the two germline ends. The germline gives CDR1 KGHSH, CDR2 LQKENI. The CDR3 has 16 amino acids. CDR3 nucleotides: TGTGCCAGCTCACCATCAGTCCCTGGTGAAACGGGGTCCCTCCACTTT. This sequence encodes CASSPSVPGETGSLHF.